This TCR beta chain was sequenced in a study of identical twins. Whole-study results and caveats: The abundant beta clonotypes from cord blood had fewer insertions, and memory repertoires had none of this. For zero-insertion analyses, partial confounding could come from invariant MAIT and iNKT cells.

TCRdb fed the 5' RACE reads into MiXCR, producing one record per CDR3 protein. The sample lists roughly 240,000 distinct CDR3 sequences, about 7.5% seen once, with under 6.5% in the top ten. All of the donors were Caucasians in good health. CDR1 is MDHEN, CDR2 SYDVKM, per germline. Trimming at V came to 3 bases and at J to 3 bases, leaving 4 bases not matched to a gene. The CDR3 sequence is 14 residues long. This clonotype was detected only a few times. Its antigen is unidentified. The sample was also linked to a second study, of yellow fever vaccine responses in identical twins. Per that paper: In identical twins, vaccine T cell responses appeared partly shared and partly individual.

This TCR came from a woman aged 18-35 years in good health. The chain is built from TRBV28 and TRBJ2-7, with 8 bases matching TRBD1. Sequencing used CD8+ T cells sorted from blood. The CDR3 sequence: CASSLGQVDYEQYF. The CDR3 nucleotides read TGTGCCAGCAGTTTGGGACAGGTCGACTACGAGCAGTACTTC. Full variable domain (missing parts from reference TRBV28 and TRBJ2-7): DVKVTQSSRYLVKRTGEKVFLECVQDMDHENMFWYRQDPGLGLRLIYFSYDVKMKEKGDIPEGYSVSREKKERFSLILESASTNQTSMYLCASSLGQVDYEQYFGPGTRLTVT.